This T cell receptor beta chain was documented in a study of cytomegalovirus exposure and HLA in healthy donors. The primer mix had 60 Vbeta and 13 Jbeta primers. The table came from immunoSEQ multiplex PCR; TCRdb's copy has only in-frame clones and leaves some out. Among 150,000 to 200,000 clones, roughly two thirds were seen once, and the ten largest hold more than 2.5%. The sequenced sample consisted of PBMCs. The clonotype originates from a woman under 40 in good health and CMV-seronegative.

CDR3 region: CASSVGRRTSGRAYTGELFF. The CDR3 bases are TGTGCCAGCAGCGTAGGTCGGCGGACTAGCGGGAGGGCCTACACCGGGGAGCTGTTTTTT. The chain carries TRBV9 and TRBJ2-2; 15 nucleotides agree with TRBD2. Germline V CDR1 and CDR2: SGDLS, YYNGEE. This CDR3 has 20 residues. J was trimmed by 3 bases and V by 0 bases; bases with no gene match: 9.